The 8 T cell receptor beta chains below all came from one sample that was sequenced in a study of T cell responses to AZD1222 COVID-19 vaccine. Using immunoSEQ multiplex PCR, the repertoire was profiled, and TCRdb retains in-frame clones only, with some absent. The sample yields around 58,000 clones, about 90% seen once. Specimen: peripheral blood, collected 28 days after the second AZD1222 dose. The origin of the receptors is an adult who received the AZD1222 COVID-19 vaccine.

The chain carries TRBV5-6 and TRBJ2-1, with TRBD2 as a possible D gene (6 bases). This CDR3 spans 15 amino acids. Germline CDR1 reads SGHDT; CDR2 reads YYEEEE. V was shortened by 6 bases and J by 2 bases, with 15 bases between the two germline ends. CDR3 DNA sequence: TGTGCCAGCATCCAGAGCGAGCGGGCCTACAATGAGCAGTTCTTC. Translating it yields CASIQSERAYNEQFF.

The table lists this clone with a count of one. The chain uses TRBV6-5 and TRBJ2-7; 8 nucleotides align to TRBD1. Per germline, CDR1 MNHEY and CDR2 SVGAGI. With 6 bases clipped from V and 3 bases from J, the junction kept 4 bases outside the gene matches. The CDR3 has 13 residues. CDR3 DNA sequence: TGTGCCAGCAGACGGACAGGGATCTACGAGCAGTACTTC. Translating gives CASRRTGIYEQYF.

The V call is TRBV29-1, the J call TRBJ2-5; D possibly corresponds to TRBD2 (5 bases). The CDR3 consists of 14 residues. Germline V CDR1 and CDR2: SQVTM, ANQGSEA. V gave up 3 bases and J gave up 5 bases, with 16 bases separating them. CDR3 sequence (DNA): TGCAGCGTTGAGACGGGCAGCACGGGGGAGACCCAGTACTTC. This translates into CSVETGSTGETQYF.

The chain joins TRBV13 to TRBJ1-1; TRBD1 matches 7 bases. CDR1 is PRHDT and CDR2 is FYEKMQ in the germline V gene (reference sequence). CDR3 size: 12 residues. The trim removed 3 bases at V and 7 bases at J, leaving 2 bases unmatched. The CDR3 sequence is CASSLGTVEAFF. CDR3 nucleotide sequence: TGTGCCAGCAGCTTGGGGACAGTTGAAGCTTTCTTT.

This chain connects TRBV19 to TRBJ2-3; no clear D. Germline CDR1 is LNHDA and CDR2 is SQIVND (reference sequence). Between the trimmed V and J ends, which lost 7 bases and 2 bases, there was a span of 13 bases. The CDR3 runs 14 residues. The CDR3 loop reads CASNQRRHTDTQYF. DNA for the CDR3: TGTGCCAGTAATCAGAGACGTCACACAGATACGCAGTATTTT.

The chain links TRBV3-1 (or the pseudogene TRBV3-2) to TRBJ1-1; D is ambiguous. Trimming removed 1 base from V and 6 bases from J, with 12 bases in between. The CDR3 runs to 14 residues. CDR1 LGHDT and CDR2 YNNKEL come from the germline V gene (reference sequence). The CDR3 region is CASSQARSHSEAFF. The CDR3 DNA reads as TGTGCCAGCAGCCAAGCTAGGTCACACTCTGAAGCTTTCTTT.

V is TRBV6-2 or TRBV6-3 and J is TRBJ2-6; 11 positions match TRBD1. The germline gives CDR1 MNHEY, CDR2 SVGEGT. The J segment lost 3 bases and the V segment lost 4 bases, leaving 5 bases of the junction unmatched. The CDR3 is made up of 17 amino acids. CDR3 nucleotides: TGTGCCAGCAGTTCCGGACAGGGGGCGTATGGGGCCAACGTCCTGACTTTC. This encodes CASSSGQGAYGANVLTF.

This clone was counted between two and nine times. The gene calls are TRBV27 and TRBJ2-1, with 13 positions matching TRBD2. The CDR3 contains 17 residues. Germline assignment: CDR1 MNHEY and CDR2 SMNVEV (reference sequence). The ends lost 1 base at V and 4 bases at J; junction bases unmatched: 4. The CDR3 coding sequence is TGTGCCAGCAGTTTATATAGGACTAGCGGGAGTTACAATGAGCAGTTCTTC. Its translation: CASSLYRTSGSYNEQFF.